This TCR beta chain was sequenced during a study of technical replicates of blood from several donors (dated 2017 in TCRdb). From the cysteine through the phenylalanine, the CDR3 covers 14 amino acids. Here the CDR3 DNA is all that survives: 42 bases in frame from base 1. The germline V gene gives CDR1 as ENHRY and CDR2 as SYGVKD. At the junction V is shortened by 7 bases and J by 3 bases; bases outside the gene matches: 5. The protocol used for the library was the immunoSEQ multiplex PCR assay. The table was pulled from immuneACCESS by TCRdb, which kept in-frame rearrangements only. Such tables lose some clones; where checked, under half of the loss comes from unresolved V genes, and the rest has no known cause. A total of 84,000 or so clones appear in this sample, roughly 94% of them only once. 0.2% to 0.3% of the sample lies in the top ten. Points on this clone: It has no known antigen specificity. The record has no base qualities; no much larger clone is one base away.

The chain is encoded by TRBV10-3 joined to TRBJ2-3, with 9 bases aligning to TRBD1. The sample taken for sequencing was T cells isolated from PBMCs. The clonotype originates from a human donor in good health. The sequenced DNA is TGTGCCATCACAGGGGGACAGGGTACAGATACGCAGTATTTT. Its protein is CAITGGQGTDTQYF.